This TCR beta chain stems from a study of cytomegalovirus exposure and HLA in healthy donors. Method: immunoSEQ multiplex PCR; TCRdb's copy keeps in-frame clones and lacks some. Of 60,000 to 65,000 clones in the sample, 90% to 96% are singletons; the top ten hold around 1%. CDR3 length: 16 residues. Germline trimming cut 3 bases from V and 1 base from J; bases unmatched to any gene: 7. Germline V CDR1 and CDR2: SGDLS, YYNGEE. The rearrangement links TRBV9 to TRBJ2-3; TRBD2 matches at 8 bases. This receptor was obtained from a woman in her late teens or twenties in good health and CMV-seronegative. Sequencing was performed on PBMCs. For the CDR3, the DNA is TGTGCCAGCAGCGCCTTCGGGACTAGGGGCACAGATACGCAGTATTTT. It codes for CASSAFGTRGTDTQYF.